These T cell receptor beta chains were read from a single sample in a study of blood T cells in healthy people across ages. TCRdb passed the 5' RACE reads through MiXCR, listing each CDR3 protein once. The sample consists of 1.5 million to 2 million distinct CDR3 sequences, roughly a third of them appearing once. Sequencing was performed on blood. The receptor set was obtained from a woman in her thirties in good health. Both conserved end residues are part of each CDR3. Each record gives: V gene, J gene, D gene, clone size, CDR3 protein, CDR3 DNA. A D gene is named only where the DNA matches it firmly. Rows give clone size only sometimes, using once, few, many, or a class for an expanded clone.

v_gene: TRBV2
j_gene: TRBJ1-5
d_gene: -
abundance: few
CDR3aa: CASSDYQNQPQHF
CDR3nt: TGTGCCAGCAGCGATTATCAAAATCAGCCCCAGCATTTT

v_gene: TRBV12-3/TRBV12-4
j_gene: TRBJ2-2
d_gene: -
abundance: -
CDR3aa: CASSFEGGELFF
CDR3nt: TGTGCCAGCAGTTTTGAGGGTGGGGAGCTGTTTTTT

v_gene: TRBV7-6
j_gene: TRBJ2-3
d_gene: -
abundance: -
CDR3aa: CASLRGQLGTDTQYF
CDR3nt: TGTGCCAGCCTCCGAGGCCAGCTCGGAACAGATACGCAGTATTTT

v_gene: TRBV7-9
j_gene: TRBJ2-5
d_gene: TRBD2
abundance: -
CDR3aa: CASSLAGGGTQETRYF
CDR3nt: TGTGCCAGCAGCTTAGCGGGCGGGGGAACACAAGAGACCCGGTACTTC

v_gene: TRBV5-1
j_gene: TRBJ2-7
d_gene: -
abundance: many
CDR3aa: CASSFRGGSYEQYF
CDR3nt: TGCGCCAGCAGCTTCAGGGGCGGGAGCTACGAGCAGTACTTC

v_gene: TRBV4-2
j_gene: TRBJ2-5
d_gene: TRBD2
abundance: -
CDR3aa: CASSPPLAEGETQYF
CDR3nt: TGTGCCAGCAGCCCCCCCCTAGCGGAGGGTGAGACCCAGTACTTC

v_gene: TRBV29-1
j_gene: TRBJ2-5
d_gene: -
abundance: many
CDR3aa: CSVEEGHWDGTQYF
CDR3nt: TGCAGCGTTGAAGAAGGGCACTGGGATGGGACCCAGTACTTC

v_gene: TRBV18
j_gene: TRBJ2-2
d_gene: TRBD1
abundance: -
CDR3aa: CASSSRRTGENTGELFF
CDR3nt: TGTGCCAGCTCATCCCGAAGGACAGGAGAGAACACCGGGGAGCTGTTTTTT

v_gene: TRBV12-3/TRBV12-4
j_gene: TRBJ1-1
d_gene: -
abundance: -
CDR3aa: CASSLKQVNTGAFF
CDR3nt: TGTGCCAGCAGTTTAAAACAGGTTAACACTGGAGCTTTCTTT

v_gene: TRBV3-1
j_gene: TRBJ1-2
d_gene: -
abundance: few
CDR3aa: CASSQDPDGEYGYTF
CDR3nt: TGTGCCAGCAGCCAAGATCCCGACGGGGAATATGGCTACACCTTC

v_gene: TRBV27
j_gene: TRBJ1-2
d_gene: -
abundance: -
CDR3aa: CASSLRGGMGYTF
CDR3nt: TGTGCCAGCAGTTTAAGGGGCGGAATGGGCTACACCTTC